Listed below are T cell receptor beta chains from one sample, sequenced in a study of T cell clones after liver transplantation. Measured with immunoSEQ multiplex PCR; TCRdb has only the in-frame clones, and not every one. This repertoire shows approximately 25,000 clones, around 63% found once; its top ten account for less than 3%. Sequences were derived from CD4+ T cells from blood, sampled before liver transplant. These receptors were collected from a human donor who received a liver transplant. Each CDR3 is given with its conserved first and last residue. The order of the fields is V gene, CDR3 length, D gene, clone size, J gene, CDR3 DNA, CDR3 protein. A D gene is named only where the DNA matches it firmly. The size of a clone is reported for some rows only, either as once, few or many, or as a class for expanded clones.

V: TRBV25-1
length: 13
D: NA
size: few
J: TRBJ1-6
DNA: TGTGCCAGCAGTGAGCGTTATAATTCACCCCTCCACTTT
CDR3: CASSERYNSPLHF

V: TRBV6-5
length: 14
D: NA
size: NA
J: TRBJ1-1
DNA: TGTGCCAGCAGTTACTCGACAGTGAACACTGAAGCTTTCTTT
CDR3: CASSYSTVNTEAFF

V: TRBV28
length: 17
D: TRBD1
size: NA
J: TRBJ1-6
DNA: TGTGCCAGCAGTTTATCAGGGGGCGCAGATTTGGGTTCACCCCTCCACTTT
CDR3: CASSLSGGADLGSPLHF

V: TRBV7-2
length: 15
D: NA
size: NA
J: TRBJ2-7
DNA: TGTGCCAGCAGCTTAGACCAGGGGGGCTCCTACGAGCAGTACTTC
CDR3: CASSLDQGGSYEQYF

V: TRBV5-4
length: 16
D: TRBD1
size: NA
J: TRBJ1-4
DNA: TGTGCCAGCAGCTTGTACGGACAGGGGGTAGGGGAAAAACTGTTTTTT
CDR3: CASSLYGQGVGEKLFF

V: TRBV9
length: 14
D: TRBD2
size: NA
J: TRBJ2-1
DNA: TGTGCCAGCAGCGCCATAGCGGGAGTCTATGAGCAGTTCTTC
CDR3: CASSAIAGVYEQFF

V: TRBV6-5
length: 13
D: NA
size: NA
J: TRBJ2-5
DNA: TGTGCCATAGGGACTTCGCAGGGGGAGACCCAGTACTTC
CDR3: CAIGTSQGETQYF

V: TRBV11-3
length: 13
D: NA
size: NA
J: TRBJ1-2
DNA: TGTGCCAGCAGCCAAAGCGGGAATGGGGGCTACACCTTC
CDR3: CASSQSGNGGYTF

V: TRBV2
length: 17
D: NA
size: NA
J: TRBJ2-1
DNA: TGTGCCAGCAGTGAACGCTTAGCTGGGGTCGGGGACAATGAGCAGTTCTTC
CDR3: CASSERLAGVGDNEQFF

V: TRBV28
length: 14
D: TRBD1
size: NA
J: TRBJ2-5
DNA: TGTGCCAGCATGCGGACAGGGGGCGAAGAGACCCAGTACTTC
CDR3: CASMRTGGEETQYF

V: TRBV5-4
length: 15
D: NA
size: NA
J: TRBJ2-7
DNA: TGTGCCAGCAGCTTGTCGGGGGGCCGTACCTACGAGCAGTACTTC
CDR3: CASSLSGGRTYEQYF

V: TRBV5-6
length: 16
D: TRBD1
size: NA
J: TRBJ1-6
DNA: TGTGCCAGCAGCTTGAGGGCGGGACAGGGAAATTCACCCCTCCACTTT
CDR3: CASSLRAGQGNSPLHF

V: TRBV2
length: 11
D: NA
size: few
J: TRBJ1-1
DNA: TGTGCCAGCAGGCCAGGCGATGAAGCTTTCTTT
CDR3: CASRPGDEAFF

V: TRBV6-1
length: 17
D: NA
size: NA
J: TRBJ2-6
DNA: TGTGCCAGCAGTGGCAGGGGGGTAAACTCTGGGGCCAACGTCCTGACTTTC
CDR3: CASSGRGVNSGANVLTF

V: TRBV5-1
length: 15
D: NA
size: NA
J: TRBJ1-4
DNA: TGCGCCAGCAGCTCTAATCCAGGGACTGGTGAAAAACTGTTTTTT
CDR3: CASSSNPGTGEKLFF

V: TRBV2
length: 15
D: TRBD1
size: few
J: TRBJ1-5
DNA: TGTGCCAGTAATACAGGGGGCGTCGGCAATCAGCCCCAGCATTTT
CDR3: CASNTGGVGNQPQHF

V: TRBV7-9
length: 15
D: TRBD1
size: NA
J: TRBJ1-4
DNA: TGTGCCAGCAGCTTGGCCCAGGGGGCAGGTGAAAAACTGTTTTTT
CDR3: CASSLAQGAGEKLFF

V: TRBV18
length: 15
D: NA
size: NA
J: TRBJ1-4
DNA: TGTGCCAGCTCACCTCCAGGCCCACGGGGGGAAAAACTGTTTTTT
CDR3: CASSPPGPRGEKLFF

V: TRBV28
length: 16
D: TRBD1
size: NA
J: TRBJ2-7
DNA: TGTGCCAGCAGTCTACCCGGGACAGGATCCACCTACGAGCAGTACTTC
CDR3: CASSLPGTGSTYEQYF

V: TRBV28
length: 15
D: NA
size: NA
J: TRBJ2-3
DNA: TGTGCCAGCAGCTATAACCGGGGGAGCACAGATACGCAGTATTTT
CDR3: CASSYNRGSTDTQYF

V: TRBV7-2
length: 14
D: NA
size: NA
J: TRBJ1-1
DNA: TGTGCCAGCAGCTTAGCCGGGGTGAACACTGAAGCTTTCTTT
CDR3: CASSLAGVNTEAFF

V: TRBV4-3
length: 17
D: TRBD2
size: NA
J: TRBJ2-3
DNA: TGCGCCAGCAGCCAAGATAGGCTAGCGGCTAGCACAGATACGCAGTATTTT
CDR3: CASSQDRLAASTDTQYF

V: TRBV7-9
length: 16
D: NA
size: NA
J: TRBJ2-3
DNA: TGTGCCAGCAGCACCGTAAGTCCGGGGGCAGCTGATACGCAGTATTTT
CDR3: CASSTVSPGAADTQYF

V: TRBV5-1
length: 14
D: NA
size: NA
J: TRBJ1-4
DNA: TGCGCCAGCAGCTTGAACAGTCCCAATGAAAAACTGTTTTTT
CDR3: CASSLNSPNEKLFF

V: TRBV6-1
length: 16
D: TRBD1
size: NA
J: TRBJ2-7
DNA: TGTGCCAGCAGTGGACCGGGACAGGGGGTGGGTTACGAGCAGTACTTC
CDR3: CASSGPGQGVGYEQYF

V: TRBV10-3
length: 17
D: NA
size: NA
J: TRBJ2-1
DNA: TGTGCCATCAGTGAGTCGGTACCACGGGGAATATACAATGAGCAGTTCTTC
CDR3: CAISESVPRGIYNEQFF

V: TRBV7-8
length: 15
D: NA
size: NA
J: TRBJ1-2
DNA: TGTGCCAGCAGCTTACTAAGAGTGGTAAACTATGGCTACACCTTC
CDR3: CASSLLRVVNYGYTF

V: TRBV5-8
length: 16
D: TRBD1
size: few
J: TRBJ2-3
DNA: TGTGCCAGTACCGGGACAGGGGGCCGAGGGACAGATACGCAGTATTTT
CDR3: CASTGTGGRGTDTQYF

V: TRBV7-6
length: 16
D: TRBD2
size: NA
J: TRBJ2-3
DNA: TGTGCCAGCAGCTTGGAGGGACTAGCCTCTACAGATACGCAGTATTTT
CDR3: CASSLEGLASTDTQYF

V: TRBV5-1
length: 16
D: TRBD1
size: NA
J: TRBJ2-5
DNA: TGCGCCAGCAGCTGGGCAGGGACAGGGGGCGGTGAGACCCAGTACTTC
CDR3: CASSWAGTGGGETQYF

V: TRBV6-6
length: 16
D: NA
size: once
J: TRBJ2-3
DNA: TGTGCCAGCAGAAGACAGGGAGGAATTTCCACAGATACGCAGTATTTT
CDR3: CASRRQGGISTDTQYF

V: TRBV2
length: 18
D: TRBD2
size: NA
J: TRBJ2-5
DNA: TGTGCCAGCAGTGAATTGGCTAGCGGGAGCCCCGATCAAGAGACCCAGTACTTC
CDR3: CASSELASGSPDQETQYF

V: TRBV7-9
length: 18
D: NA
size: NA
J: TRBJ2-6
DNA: TGTGCCAGCAGCCTTAAGGCCGGAGGCCAGGGCCTGGCCAACGTCCTGACTTTC
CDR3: CASSLKAGGQGLANVLTF

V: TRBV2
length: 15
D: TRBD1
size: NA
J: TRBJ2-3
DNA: TGTGCCAGCAGAGACAGGGGGCGAAGCACAGATACGCAGTATTTT
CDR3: CASRDRGRSTDTQYF

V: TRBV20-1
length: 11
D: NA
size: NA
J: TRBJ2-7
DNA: TGCAGTGCCGGGACCTCCTACGAGCAGTACTTC
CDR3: CSAGTSYEQYF